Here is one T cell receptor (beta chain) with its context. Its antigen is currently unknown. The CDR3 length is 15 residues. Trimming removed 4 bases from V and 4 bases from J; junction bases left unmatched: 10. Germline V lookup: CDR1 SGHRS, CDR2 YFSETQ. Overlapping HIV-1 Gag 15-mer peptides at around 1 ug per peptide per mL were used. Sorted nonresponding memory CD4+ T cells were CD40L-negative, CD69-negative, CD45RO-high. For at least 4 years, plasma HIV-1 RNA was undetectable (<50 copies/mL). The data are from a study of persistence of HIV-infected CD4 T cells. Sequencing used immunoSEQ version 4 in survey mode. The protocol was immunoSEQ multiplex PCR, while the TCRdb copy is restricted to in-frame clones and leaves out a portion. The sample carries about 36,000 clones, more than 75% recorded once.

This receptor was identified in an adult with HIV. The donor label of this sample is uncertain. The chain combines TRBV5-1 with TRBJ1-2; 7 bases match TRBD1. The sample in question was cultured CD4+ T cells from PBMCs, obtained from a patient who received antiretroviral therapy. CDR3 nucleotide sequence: TGCGCCAGCAGCCCAGCCCCGACAGGGTTCTATGGCTACACCTTC. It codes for CASSPAPTGFYGYTF.